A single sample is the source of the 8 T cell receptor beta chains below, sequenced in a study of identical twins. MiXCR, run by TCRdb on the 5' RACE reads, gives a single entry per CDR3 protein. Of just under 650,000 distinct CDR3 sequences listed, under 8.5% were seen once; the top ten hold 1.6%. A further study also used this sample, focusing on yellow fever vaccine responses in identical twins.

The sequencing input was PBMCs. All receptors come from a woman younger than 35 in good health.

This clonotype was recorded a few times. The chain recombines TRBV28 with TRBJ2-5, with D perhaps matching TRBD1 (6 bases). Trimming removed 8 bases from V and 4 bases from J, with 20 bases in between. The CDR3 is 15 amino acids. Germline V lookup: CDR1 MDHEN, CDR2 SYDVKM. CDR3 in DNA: TGTGCCAGCTCAATTCGACAGGCCAGTAGAGAGACCCAGTACTTC. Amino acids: CASSIRQASRETQYF. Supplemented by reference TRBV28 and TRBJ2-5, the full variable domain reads DVKVTQSSRYLVKRTGEKVFLECVQDMDHENMFWYRQDPGLGLRLIYFSYDVKMKEKGDIPEGYSVSREKKERFSLILESASTNQTSMYLCASSIRQASRETQYFGPGTRLLVL.

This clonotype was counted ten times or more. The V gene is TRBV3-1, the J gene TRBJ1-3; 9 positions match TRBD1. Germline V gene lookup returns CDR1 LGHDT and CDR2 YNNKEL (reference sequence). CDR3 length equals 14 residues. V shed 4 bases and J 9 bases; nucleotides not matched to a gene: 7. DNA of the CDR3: TGTGCCAGCAGCCGTCGGGACAGGGAAATCACCATATATTTT. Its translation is CASSRRDREITIYF.

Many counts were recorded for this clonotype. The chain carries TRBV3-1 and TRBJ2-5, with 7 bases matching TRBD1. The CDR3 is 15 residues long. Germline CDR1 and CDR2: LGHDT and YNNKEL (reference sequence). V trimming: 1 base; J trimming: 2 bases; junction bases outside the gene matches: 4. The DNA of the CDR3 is TGTGCCAGCAGCCAAGGGACAGGTGATCAAGAGACCCAGTACTTC. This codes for CASSQGTGDQETQYF.

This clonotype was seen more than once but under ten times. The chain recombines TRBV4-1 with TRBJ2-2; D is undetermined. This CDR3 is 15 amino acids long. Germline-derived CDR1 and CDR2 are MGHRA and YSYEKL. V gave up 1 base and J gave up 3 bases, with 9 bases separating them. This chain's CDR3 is CASSQVSSDTGELFF. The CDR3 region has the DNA TGCGCCAGCAGCCAAGTCTCGAGTGACACCGGGGAGCTGTTTTTT.

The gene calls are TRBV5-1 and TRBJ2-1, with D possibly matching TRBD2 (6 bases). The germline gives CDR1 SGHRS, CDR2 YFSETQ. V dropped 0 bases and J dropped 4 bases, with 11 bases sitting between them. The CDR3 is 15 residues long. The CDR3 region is CASSLEIGGYNEQFF. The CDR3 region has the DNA TGCGCCAGCAGCTTGGAAATCGGGGGTTACAATGAGCAGTTCTTC.

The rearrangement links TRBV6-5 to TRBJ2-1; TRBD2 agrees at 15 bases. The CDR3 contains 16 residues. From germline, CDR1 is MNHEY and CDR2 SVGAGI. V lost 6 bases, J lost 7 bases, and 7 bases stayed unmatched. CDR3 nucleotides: TGTGCCAGCAGATTAACCGGGACTAGCGGGAGGAATGAGCAGTTCTTC. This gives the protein CASRLTGTSGRNEQFF.

CDR3 in DNA: TGTGCCAGCAGGCCACCTAGCGGGGGGACGGGGGAGACCCAGTACTTC. Its translation is CASRPPSGGTGETQYF. This chain uses TRBV6-1 with TRBJ2-5, with TRBD2 matching over 11 bases. This CDR3 has 16 amino acids. The germline gives CDR1 MNHNS, CDR2 SASEGT. V was clipped by 6 bases and J by 5 bases; unmatched bases: 11.

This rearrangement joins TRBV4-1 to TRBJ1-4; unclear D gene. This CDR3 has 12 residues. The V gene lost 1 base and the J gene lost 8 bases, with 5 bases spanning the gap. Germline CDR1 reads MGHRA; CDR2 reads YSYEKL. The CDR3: CASSQGGEKLFF. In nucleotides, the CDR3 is TGCGCCAGCAGCCAAGGCGGGGAAAAACTGTTTTTT.